Presented here are 7 T cell receptor beta chains from one specimen sequenced in a study of graft-versus-host responses after intestinal transplantation. The protocol was immunoSEQ multiplex PCR, while the TCRdb copy is restricted to in-frame clones and leaves out a portion. Of over 100,000 clones in the sample, roughly 90% were seen once. Their antigens are not known. This sample comprised unstimulated CD4+ T cells sorted from spleen or lymph node cells, obtained before intestinal transplant. The receptors come from a human donor who received an intestinal transplant.

The chain couples TRBV15 to TRBJ2-3, with D perhaps matching TRBD2 (6 bases). The V gene lost 6 bases and the J gene lost 5 bases, with 9 bases spanning the gap. The germline CDR1 and CDR2 sequences are LNHNV and YYDKDF (reference sequence). The CDR3 covers 12 residues. CDR3 DNA: TGTGCCACCAGTACGGGACTAGATACGCAGTATTTT. It specifies CATSTGLDTQYF.

The CDR3 sequence is CASRPNRGTEAFF. The CDR3 bases are TGTGCCAGCAGACCTAACAGGGGAACTGAAGCTTTCTTT. The chain has TRBV6-6 and TRBJ1-1; the match to TRBD1 covers 7 bases. The CDR3 is 13 amino acids. With 6 bases clipped from V and 5 bases from J, the junction kept 6 bases outside the gene matches. Germline V gene lookup returns CDR1 MNHNY and CDR2 SVGAGI (reference sequence).

This clone has a handful of counts. The chain combines TRBV6-6 with TRBJ2-7; D is perhaps TRBD1 (6 bases). The CDR3 covers 14 residues. V was cut by 4 bases and J by 4 bases, with 14 bases left in between. CDR1 MNHNY and CDR2 SVGAGI come from the germline V gene (reference sequence). The CDR3 bases are TGTGCCAGCAGTTCCAGGGACACCATATACGAGCAGTACTTC. Encoded protein: CASSSRDTIYEQYF.

The chain carries TRBV5-6 and TRBJ1-2; 9 bases agree with TRBD1. The CDR3 is made up of 14 amino acids. The germline V gene encodes CDR1 SGHDT and CDR2 YYEEEE. Trimming took 1 base from V and 4 from J; bases not matched to a gene: 2. CDR3 loop: CASSLTGGGYGYTF. DNA of the CDR3: TGTGCCAGCAGCTTGACAGGGGGCGGCTATGGCTACACCTTC. The full variable domain, completed using reference TRBV5-6 and TRBJ1-2, is DAGVTQSPTHLIKTRGQQVTLRCSPKSGHDTVSWYQQALGQGPQFIFQYYEEEERQRGNFPDRFSGHQFPNYSSELNVNALLLGDSALYLCASSLTGGGYGYTFGSGTRLTVV.

The count of this clone is one. J is TRBJ2-7 and V is TRBV10-1; D remains ambiguous. The germline V and J ends were trimmed by 6 bases and 3 bases, with 9 bases remaining between them. There are 12 residues in the CDR3. CDR1 is WNHNN, CDR2 SYGVQD, per germline (reference sequence). CDR3 sequence (DNA): TGCGCCAGCAGCGATCTAGGCTACGAGCAGTACTTC. This sequence encodes CASSDLGYEQYF.

The chain links TRBV6-1 to TRBJ2-5; D might be TRBD2 (6 bases). This CDR3 comprises 15 residues. The germline gives CDR1 MNHNS, CDR2 SASEGT. The ends were cut back, 3 bases at V and 2 bases at J, with 13 bases in the middle. The CDR3 DNA sequence: TGTGCCAGCAGTGACCCCGGAGGAGGGCAAGAGACCCAGTACTTC. It translates to CASSDPGGGQETQYF.

The chain couples TRBV5-6 to TRBJ2-1; 11 bases are shared with TRBD2. CDR1 is SGHDT and CDR2 is YYEEEE in the germline V gene. The CDR3 has 17 amino acids. The V gene end was trimmed by 4 bases and the J gene end by 4 bases; junction bases not matched to a gene: 10. CDR3 protein: CASSPLPRLAGYNEQFF. CDR3 bases: TGTGCCAGCAGCCCCCTCCCCCGACTAGCGGGGTACAATGAGCAGTTCTTC.